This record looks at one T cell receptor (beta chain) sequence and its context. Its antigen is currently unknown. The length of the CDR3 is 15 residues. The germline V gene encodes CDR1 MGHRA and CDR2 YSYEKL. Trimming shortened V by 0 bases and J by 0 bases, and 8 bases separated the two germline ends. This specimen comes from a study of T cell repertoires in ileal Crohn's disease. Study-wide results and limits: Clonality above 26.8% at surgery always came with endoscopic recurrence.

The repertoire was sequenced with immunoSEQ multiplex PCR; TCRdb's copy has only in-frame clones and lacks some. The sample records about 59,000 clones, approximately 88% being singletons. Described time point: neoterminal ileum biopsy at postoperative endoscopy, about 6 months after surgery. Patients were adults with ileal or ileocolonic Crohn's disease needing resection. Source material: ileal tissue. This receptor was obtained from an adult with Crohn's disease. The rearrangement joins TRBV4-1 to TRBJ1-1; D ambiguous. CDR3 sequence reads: CASSQDLYLNTEAFF. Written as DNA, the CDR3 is TGCGCCAGCAGCCAAGATTTGTACTTGAACACTGAAGCTTTCTTT.